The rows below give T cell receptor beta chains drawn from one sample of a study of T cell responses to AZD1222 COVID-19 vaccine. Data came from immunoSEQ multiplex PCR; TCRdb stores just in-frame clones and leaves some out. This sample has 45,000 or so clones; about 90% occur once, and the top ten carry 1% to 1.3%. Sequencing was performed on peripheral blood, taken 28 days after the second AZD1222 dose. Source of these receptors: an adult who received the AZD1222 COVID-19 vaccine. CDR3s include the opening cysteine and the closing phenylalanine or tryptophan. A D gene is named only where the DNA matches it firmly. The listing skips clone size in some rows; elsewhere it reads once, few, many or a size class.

CDR3: CASSRPRDRGNTGELFF
DNA: TGTGCCAGCAGCAGACCCCGCGACAGGGGAAACACCGGGGAGCTGTTTTTT
J: TRBJ2-2
D: -
size: few
V: TRBV21-1

CDR3: CATLANSYEQYF
DNA: TGTGCCACCCTAGCGAACTCCTACGAGCAGTACTTC
J: TRBJ2-7
D: -
size: once
V: TRBV10-3

CDR3: CASSPLDRGTYEQYF
DNA: TGTGCCAGCAGTCCCCTGGACAGGGGGACCTACGAGCAGTACTTC
J: TRBJ2-7
D: TRBD1
size: -
V: TRBV7-9

CDR3: CASSEMGNQPQHF
DNA: TGTGCCAGCAGTGAAATGGGCAATCAGCCCCAGCATTTT
J: TRBJ1-5
D: -
size: few
V: TRBV25-1

CDR3: CASTRAGGANKYF
DNA: TGTGCCAGCACCAGAGCGGGAGGGGCCAATAAGTACTTC
J: TRBJ2-5
D: TRBD2
size: -
V: TRBV2

CDR3: CASSLSGTRREKLFF
DNA: TGTGCCAGCAGCCTTTCCGGGACAAGGAGGGAAAAACTGTTTTTT
J: TRBJ1-4
D: -
size: -
V: TRBV7-8

CDR3: CASIPDSGSEVEQYF
DNA: TGTGCCAGCATCCCCGATAGCGGGAGCGAGGTCGAGCAGTACTTC
J: TRBJ2-7
D: TRBD2
size: -
V: TRBV2

CDR3: CSAYSGTDEQFF
DNA: TGCAGCGCCTATAGCGGGACGGATGAGCAGTTCTTC
J: TRBJ2-1
D: TRBD2
size: once
V: TRBV29-1

CDR3: CASSFYGLAGSTDTQYF
DNA: TGTGCCAGCAGCTTCTACGGACTAGCGGGGAGCACAGATACGCAGTATTTT
J: TRBJ2-3
D: TRBD2
size: -
V: TRBV7-8

CDR3: CSARTGERYTF
DNA: TGCAGTGCTAGGACAGGGGAACGCTACACCTTC
J: TRBJ1-2
D: TRBD1
size: -
V: TRBV20-1

CDR3: CASSPGTATGQYF
DNA: TGTGCCAGCAGCCCCGGGACAGCGACCGGGCAGTACTTC
J: TRBJ2-7
D: TRBD1
size: -
V: TRBV5-4

CDR3: CASRLRPGNSPLHF
DNA: TGCGCCAGCAGACTCAGACCTGGAAATTCACCCCTCCACTTT
J: TRBJ1-6
D: -
size: -
V: TRBV4-1

CDR3: CASRMGLSTYEQYF
DNA: TGTGCCAGCAGGATGGGACTGTCCACCTACGAGCAGTACTTC
J: TRBJ2-7
D: -
size: -
V: TRBV7-8

CDR3: CASSQFIGQGLLGQYF
DNA: TGTGCCAGCAGCCAATTCATCGGGCAGGGATTATTAGGGCAGTACTTC
J: TRBJ2-7
D: -
size: -
V: TRBV14

CDR3: CASSRQSSGANVLTF
DNA: TGTGCCAGCTCCAGACAGAGCTCTGGGGCCAACGTCCTGACTTTC
J: TRBJ2-6
D: -
size: -
V: TRBV18

CDR3: CASRSWADTQYF
DNA: TGTGCCAGCAGGAGTTGGGCAGATACGCAGTATTTT
J: TRBJ2-3
D: -
size: -
V: TRBV2

CDR3: CASSSPLAGGWDTQYF
DNA: TGTGCCAGCAGTTCCCCCCTAGCGGGAGGGTGGGATACGCAGTATTTT
J: TRBJ2-3
D: TRBD2
size: -
V: TRBV6-5

CDR3: CASSIRTLYEQYF
DNA: TGTGCCAGTAGTATACGGACACTCTACGAGCAGTACTTC
J: TRBJ2-7
D: -
size: -
V: TRBV19

CDR3: CASHWTAGTEAFF
DNA: TGCGCCAGTCATTGGACAGCGGGGACTGAAGCTTTCTTT
J: TRBJ1-1
D: -
size: -
V: TRBV5-1

CDR3: CASSAGSGTGELFF
DNA: TGTGCCAGTTCTGCGGGGAGTGGGACCGGGGAGCTGTTTTTT
J: TRBJ2-2
D: -
size: -
V: TRBV7-3

CDR3: CASSPGTSGRYEQYF
DNA: TGTGCCAGCTCACCAGGGACTAGCGGGAGATACGAGCAGTACTTC
J: TRBJ2-7
D: TRBD2
size: -
V: TRBV18

CDR3: CASSLGGASYEQYF
DNA: TGTGCCAGCAGCTTGGGGGGAGCCTCCTACGAGCAGTACTTC
J: TRBJ2-7
D: -
size: once
V: TRBV5-6

CDR3: CASSSHGRSYEQYF
DNA: TGTGCCAGCAGTTCCCACGGGCGTTCCTACGAGCAGTACTTC
J: TRBJ2-7
D: -
size: -
V: TRBV6-5

CDR3: CASSDRETDTQYF
DNA: TGTGCCAGCAGTGACAGGGAGACAGATACGCAGTATTTT
J: TRBJ2-3
D: -
size: -
V: TRBV6-4

CDR3: CASSATGNGYTF
DNA: TGTGCCAGCAGTGCTACAGGGAATGGCTACACCTTC
J: TRBJ1-2
D: -
size: -
V: TRBV2

CDR3: CASSGTGWGEKLFF
DNA: TGTGCCAGCAGCGGGACAGGGTGGGGTGAAAAACTGTTTTTT
J: TRBJ1-4
D: TRBD1
size: -
V: TRBV2

CDR3: CASSLDRGPYEQYF
DNA: TGTGCCAGTAGTCTAGACAGGGGCCCCTACGAGCAGTACTTC
J: TRBJ2-7
D: TRBD1
size: -
V: TRBV19